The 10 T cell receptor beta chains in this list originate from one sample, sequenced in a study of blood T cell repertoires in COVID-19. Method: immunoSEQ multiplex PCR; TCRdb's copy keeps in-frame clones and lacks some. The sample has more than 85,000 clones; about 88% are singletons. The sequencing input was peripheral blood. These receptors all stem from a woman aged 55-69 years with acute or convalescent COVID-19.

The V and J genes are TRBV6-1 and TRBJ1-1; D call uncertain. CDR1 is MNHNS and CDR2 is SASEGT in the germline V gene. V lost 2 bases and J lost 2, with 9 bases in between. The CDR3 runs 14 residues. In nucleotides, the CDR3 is TGTGCCAGCAGTGAATGGTACAGAAACACTGAAGCTTTCTTT. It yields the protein CASSEWYRNTEAFF.

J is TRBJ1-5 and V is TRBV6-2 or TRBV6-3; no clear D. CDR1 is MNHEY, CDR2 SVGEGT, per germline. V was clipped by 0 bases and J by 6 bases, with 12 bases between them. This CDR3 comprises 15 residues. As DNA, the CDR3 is TGTGCCAGCAGTTACTCTTCGGCACGGAGTCAGCCCCAGCATTTT. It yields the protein CASSYSSARSQPQHF.

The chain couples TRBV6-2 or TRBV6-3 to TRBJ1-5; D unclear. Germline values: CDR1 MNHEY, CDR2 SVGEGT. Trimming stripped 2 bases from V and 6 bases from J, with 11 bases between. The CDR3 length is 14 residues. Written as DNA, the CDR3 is TGTGCCAGCAGTTACATTGTGGGAGTTCAGCCCCAGCATTTT. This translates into CASSYIVGVQPQHF.

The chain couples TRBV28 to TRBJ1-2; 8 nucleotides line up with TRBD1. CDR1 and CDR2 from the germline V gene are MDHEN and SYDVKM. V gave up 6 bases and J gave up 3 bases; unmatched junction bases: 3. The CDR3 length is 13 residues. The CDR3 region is CASRAGGDYGYTF. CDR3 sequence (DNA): TGTGCCAGCAGGGCAGGGGGCGACTATGGCTACACCTTC.

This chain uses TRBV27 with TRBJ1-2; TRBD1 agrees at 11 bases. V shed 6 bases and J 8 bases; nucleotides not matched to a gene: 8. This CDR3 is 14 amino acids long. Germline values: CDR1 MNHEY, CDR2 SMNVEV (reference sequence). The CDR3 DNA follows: TGTGCCAGCAGCCCAGGACAGGGGGCGCCGGGCTACACCTTC. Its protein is CASSPGQGAPGYTF.

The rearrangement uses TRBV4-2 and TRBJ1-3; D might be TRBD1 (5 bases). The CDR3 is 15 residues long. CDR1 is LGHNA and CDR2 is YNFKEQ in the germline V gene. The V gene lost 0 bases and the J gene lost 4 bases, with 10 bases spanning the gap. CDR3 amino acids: CASSQEAGIGNTIYF. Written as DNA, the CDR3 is TGTGCCAGCAGCCAAGAGGCAGGGATAGGAAACACCATATATTTT.

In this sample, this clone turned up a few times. Here the CDR3 DNA reads TGTGCCAGCAGTTCTGACAGGTCTGGCGAGCAGTACTTC. Its protein product is CASSSDRSGEQYF. The rearrangement links TRBV6-6 to TRBJ2-7; a weak D match, TRBD1 (6 bases). Germline CDR1 reads MNHNY; CDR2 reads SVGAGI (reference sequence). The V gene lost 4 bases and the J gene lost 6 bases, with 13 bases spanning the gap. The CDR3 is made up of 13 amino acids.

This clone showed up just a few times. CDR3 in DNA: TGTGCCAGCAGTCCCGGGGGGCGAAGCTATGGCTACACCTTC. This codes for CASSPGGRSYGYTF. The chain has TRBV27 and TRBJ1-2, with D perhaps TRBD1 (6 bases). Trimming shortened V by 5 bases and J by 4 bases, and 14 bases separated the two germline ends. CDR3 length equals 14 residues. CDR1 MNHEY and CDR2 SMNVEV come from the germline V gene (reference sequence).

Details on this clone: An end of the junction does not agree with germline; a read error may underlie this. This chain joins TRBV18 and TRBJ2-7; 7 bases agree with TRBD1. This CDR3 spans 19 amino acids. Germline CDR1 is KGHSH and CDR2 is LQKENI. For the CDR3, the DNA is TGTGTCAGCTCACGACAGGGTTTAACGTTAAACCTCGAAGCCTACGAGCAGTACTTC. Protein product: CVSSRQGLTLNLEAYEQYF.

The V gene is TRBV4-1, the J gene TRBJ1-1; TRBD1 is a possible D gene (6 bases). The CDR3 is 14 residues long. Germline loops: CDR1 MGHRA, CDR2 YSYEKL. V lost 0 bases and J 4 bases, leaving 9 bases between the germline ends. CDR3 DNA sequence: TGCGCCAGCAGCCAAGATAGCAGGGGCACTGAAGCTTTCTTT. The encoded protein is CASSQDSRGTEAFF.